This T cell receptor beta chain stems from a study of cytomegalovirus exposure and HLA in healthy donors. Study-level points and caveats: Later on, an analysis found that several of the most significant clusters appeared to be linked to common viral pathogens, which included parvovirus B19. The authors confirmed in vitro that a few CMV-associated chains were specific for CMV antigens. The investigators catalogued 150 to 200 TCR beta chains as cytomegalovirus-associated. Previously analyzed data showed that most TCR beta V segments were productive at a frequency of about 87% or about 30%.

The primer mix had 60 Vbeta and 13 Jbeta primers. This table comes from immunoSEQ multiplex PCR, and its TCRdb copy is limited to in-frame clones, with some not included. The data show fewer than 85,000 clones, about 78% seen once. Germline V gene lookup returns CDR1 MNHEY and CDR2 SMNVEV (reference sequence). CDR3 size: 18 residues. The J segment lost 3 bases and the V segment lost 0 bases, leaving 9 bases of the junction unmatched. As for this clone: No antigen is known for it.

The chain is built from TRBV27 and TRBJ2-7, with TRBD2 matching over 12 bases. Sequencing was done on a sample of PBMCs. The receptor was derived from a man younger than 35 in good health and CMV-seropositive. The DNA for the CDR3 is TGTGCCAGCAGTTTATCTTGGACTAGCGGGATCAGCAGCTACGAGCAGTACTTC. Its translation: CASSLSWTSGISSYEQYF.